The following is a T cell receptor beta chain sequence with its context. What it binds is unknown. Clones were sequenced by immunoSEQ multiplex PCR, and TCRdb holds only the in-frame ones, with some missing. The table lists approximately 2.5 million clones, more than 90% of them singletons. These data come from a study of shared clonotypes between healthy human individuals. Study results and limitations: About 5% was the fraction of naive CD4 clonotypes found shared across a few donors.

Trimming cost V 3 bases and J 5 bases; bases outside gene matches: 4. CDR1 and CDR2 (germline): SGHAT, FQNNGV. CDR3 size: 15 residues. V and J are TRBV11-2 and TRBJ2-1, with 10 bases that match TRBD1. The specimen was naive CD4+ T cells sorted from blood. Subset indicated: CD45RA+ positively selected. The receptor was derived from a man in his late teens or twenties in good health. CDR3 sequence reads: CASSLTGTGDNEQFF. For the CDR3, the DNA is TGTGCCAGCAGCTTGACCGGGACAGGGGACAATGAGCAGTTCTTC. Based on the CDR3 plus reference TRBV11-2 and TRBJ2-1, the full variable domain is EAGVAQSPRYKIIEKRQSVAFWCNPISGHATLYWYQQILGQGPKLLIQFQNNGVVDDSQLPKDRFSAERLKGVDSTLKIQPAKLEDSAVYLCASSLTGTGDNEQFFGPGTRLTVL.